The count of the clone carrying this TCR beta chain is one. The antigen is undetermined. PCR was performed using 60 Vbeta and 13 Jbeta primers. Assay: immunoSEQ multiplex PCR; the TCRdb copy retains only in-frame clones and omits some. The table has 110,000 to 150,000 clones, around four fifths seen once. This specimen belongs to a study of cytomegalovirus exposure and HLA in healthy donors. Germline CDR1 is MDHEN and CDR2 is SYDVKM. V was trimmed by 5 bases and J by 1 base, leaving 8 bases between them. The CDR3 totals 13 residues. Study-wide points: A prior analysis recorded that most TCR beta V segments were productive about 90% or about 30% of the time. In vitro assays verified that three CMV-associated chains recognized CMV antigens specifically.

The TCR originated in a man aged 25 to 45 in good health and CMV-seronegative. Sequenced material: PBMCs. This sequence joins TRBV28 and TRBJ1-2, with a weak D call TRBD1 (5 bases). CDR3 sequence: CASSPDSNYGYTF. In nucleotides, the CDR3 is TGTGCCAGCAGTCCAGACAGTAACTATGGCTACACCTTC.